Following are 17 T cell receptor beta chains from one sample sequenced in a study of shared clonotypes between healthy human individuals. The assay was immunoSEQ multiplex PCR, and TCRdb's table has in-frame clones only and misses some. The data show about 1.1 million clones, with about four fifths seen just once and roughly 0.55% held by the top ten. The material sequenced was memory CD4+ T cells from PBMCs. Specified subset: CD45RA-negative fraction. These receptors all come from a man between 18 and 35 years old in good health. Some clones in this sample may be carry-over from other donors' samples.

For this clone: The same CDR3 also results from other DNA sequences found in this sample. This chain connects TRBV4-1 to TRBJ1-1; D gene ambiguous. Germline CDR1 and CDR2: MGHRA and YSYEKL. Trimming took 0 bases from V and 0 from J, leaving 8 bases between them. This CDR3 is built from 15 residues. The CDR3 nucleotides are TGCGCCAGCAGCCAAGAAGACGGCCTGAACACTGAAGCTTTCTTT. It specifies CASSQEDGLNTEAFF.

V is TRBV28 and J is TRBJ2-1; no firm D call. V gave up 8 bases and J gave up 1 base, with 9 bases separating them. This CDR3 is built from 13 residues. The germline V gene encodes CDR1 MDHEN and CDR2 SYDVKM. DNA of the CDR3: TGTGCCAGCGGGGTAGTATCCTACAATGAGCAGTTCTTC. Translation gives CASGVVSYNEQFF.

Details on this clone: The same CDR3 is also encoded by other DNA sequences in this sample. The chain employs TRBV5-1 and TRBJ1-3, with D unresolved. The germline CDR1 and CDR2 sequences are SGHRS and YFSETQ. This CDR3 has 15 residues. The V end was cut by 0 bases, the J end by 0 bases, with 7 bases between. The CDR3 protein is CASSLGRNSGNTIYF. The CDR3 nucleotides are TGCGCCAGCAGCTTGGGGCGTAACTCTGGAAACACCATATATTTT.

The J gene is TRBJ2-1, the V gene TRBV9; TRBD2 matches 9 bases. Germline V gene lookup returns CDR1 SGDLS and CDR2 YYNGEE. The CDR3 is 17 amino acids. V lost 0 bases and J lost 3; bases outside the gene matches: 7. CDR3 DNA sequence: TGTGCCAGCAGCGTAGCCCTCGGCGGGAGGGTCTACAATGAGCAGTTCTTC. This sequence encodes CASSVALGGRVYNEQFF.

The chain combines TRBV6-5 with TRBJ2-1; 7 bases match TRBD2. CDR1 and CDR2 from the germline V gene are MNHEY and SVGAGI. The CDR3 covers 16 residues. V trimming: 0 bases; J trimming: 4 bases; junction bases outside the gene matches: 6. This CDR3 reads CASSYSGLADYNEQFF. In DNA form, the CDR3 reads TGTGCCAGCAGTTACTCAGGGCTAGCGGATTACAATGAGCAGTTCTTC.

The chain joins TRBV30 to TRBJ1-2; D is possibly TRBD1 (5 bases). In germline, CDR1 is GTSNPN, CDR2 SVGIG (reference sequence). CDR3 length: 15 residues. V shed 0 bases and J shed 8 bases, with 19 bases lying between them. CDR3: CAWSVQALGVRGYTF. The CDR3, as DNA: TGTGCCTGGAGTGTACAGGCCCTAGGGGTTCGCGGCTACACCTTC.

Points on this clone: This sample includes further DNA sequences coding for the same CDR3. V usage is TRBV28 and J usage is TRBJ2-5, with D possibly being TRBD2 (5 bases). Germline loops: CDR1 MDHEN, CDR2 SYDVKM. V gave up 3 bases and J gave up 0 bases, with 5 bases separating them. The CDR3 is 13 amino acids. The CDR3 region has the DNA TGTGCCAGCAGTTTCGGGGACCAAGAGACCCAGTACTTC. Its protein is CASSFGDQETQYF.

V and J are TRBV28 and TRBJ2-4, with TRBD1 as a possible D gene (5 bases). Per the germline V gene, CDR1 is MDHEN and CDR2 is SYDVKM. V dropped 5 bases and J dropped 10 bases, with 21 bases sitting between them. The CDR3 consists of 15 residues. The CDR3 is CASSPPGRAPGIQYF. CDR3 in DNA: TGTGCCAGCAGTCCCCCCGGACGCGCCCCAGGGATTCAGTACTTC.

The chain is built from TRBV4-2 and TRBJ2-5; D is unresolved. The CDR3 has 13 amino acids. V shed 1 base and J shed 5 bases, with 8 bases lying between them. Germline V lookup: CDR1 LGHNA, CDR2 YNFKEQ. The CDR3 DNA sequence: TGTGCCAGCAGCCAAGCCCGGGTTGAGACCCAGTACTTC. Translating gives CASSQARVETQYF.

The DNA for the CDR3 is TGTGCCAGTACCCCGGACAGGATCGACAATCAGCCCCAGCATTTT. Translating gives CASTPDRIDNQPQHF. V and J are TRBV19 and TRBJ1-5; TRBD1 matches at 7 bases. V dropped 7 bases and J dropped 3; count of bases not matched to a gene: 9. In germline, CDR1 is LNHDA, CDR2 SQIVND (reference sequence). CDR3 length: 15 residues.

This clone was seen at least ten times. J is TRBJ1-3 and V is TRBV6-5, with D perhaps matching TRBD1 (6 bases). Germline CDR1 reads MNHEY; CDR2 reads SVGAGI. The CDR3 has 13 amino acids. The V end lost 6 bases, the J end lost 9 bases, and 15 bases lay between the germline ends. CDR3 bases: TGTGCCAGCAGGCCCAGGGGATCAAGCACCATATATTTT. Residues: CASRPRGSSTIYF.

The sample holds a few counts of this clone. J is TRBJ2-7 and V is TRBV4-3, with unresolved D. The V gene's germline CDR1 is LGHNA and CDR2 YSLEER. This CDR3 has 14 residues. Trimming took 3 bases from V and 6 from J, leaving 15 bases between them. CDR3 in amino acids: CASSQILGESEQYF. The CDR3 nucleotides read TGCGCCAGCAGCCAGATTTTGGGCGAGTCCGAGCAGTACTTC.

About this clone: A much more abundant neighbour one base away suggests this may be a read error. The same CDR3 is also encoded by other DNA sequences in this sample. The chain couples TRBV18 to TRBJ1-1; a possible D gene is TRBD1 (6 bases). Germline V gene data show CDR1 as KGHSH and CDR2 as LQKENI. V dropped 3 bases and J dropped 3 bases, with 11 bases sitting between them. The CDR3 totals 14 residues. CDR3 sequence: CASSPGGQDTEAFF. The DNA of the CDR3 is TGTGCCAGCTCACCTGGGGGGCAGGACACTGAAGCTTTCTTT.

This clone occurred once. The CDR3 spells CAWRRPGSPSYEQYF. CDR3 bases: TGTGCCTGGAGAAGGCCGGGCAGTCCGTCCTACGAGCAGTACTTC. The chain links TRBV30 to TRBJ2-7; D ambiguous. Trimming removed 3 bases from V and 1 base from J, with 16 bases in between. The CDR3 is 15 residues long. CDR1 and CDR2 (germline): GTSNPN, SVGIG (reference sequence).

The chain links TRBV4-1 to TRBJ2-5; no clear D. The V end lost 0 bases, the J end lost 5 bases, and 7 bases lay between the germline ends. Germline V gene sequence: CDR1 MGHRA, CDR2 YSYEKL. The CDR3 consists of 13 residues. CDR3 loop: CASSQDGWETQYF. CDR3 sequence (DNA): TGCGCCAGCAGCCAAGATGGGTGGGAGACCCAGTACTTC.

This chain uses TRBV5-6 with TRBJ2-1; 7 positions agree with TRBD2. Germline values: CDR1 SGHDT, CDR2 YYEEEE. The CDR3 consists of 17 residues. V lost 4 bases, J lost 4 bases, and 14 bases stayed unmatched. CDR3 sequence: CASSPGGGDGVYNEQFF. As DNA, the CDR3 is TGTGCCAGCAGCCCTGGGGGGGGAGACGGAGTGTACAATGAGCAGTTCTTC.

This rearrangement joins TRBV18 to TRBJ1-3; D gene unclear. CDR1 and CDR2 from the germline V gene are KGHSH and LQKENI. The CDR3 covers 16 residues. The V end lost 5 bases, the J end lost 0 bases, and 14 bases lay between the germline ends. The CDR3 loop reads CASSNGPFTSGNTIYF. The CDR3 DNA is TGTGCCAGCTCAAACGGACCGTTTACCTCTGGAAACACCATATATTTT.